This TCR beta chain was documented in a study of early T cells in non-severe SARS-CoV-2 infection. The wider study: Unsorted whole blood bulk RNA was sequenced, with unpaired chains.

Study conclusions and caveats: Private and CD4 specificities were missed by VDJdb matching, which favored anti-spike CD8 responses.

In the library, individual cDNA molecules carried attached unique molecular identifiers. MiXCR, applied by TCRdb to the 5' RACE reads, yields one record per CDR3 protein. The sample lists just over 80,000 distinct CDR3 sequences, about 13% occurring once. This clonotype was counted many times. Its specificity is not known. This TCR derives from an adult who was a healthcare worker with PCR-confirmed SARS-CoV-2 infection or an uninfected control (not recorded which). Sequencing input: whole blood.

The CDR3 region has the DNA TGTGCCAGCAACAGAAACACCGGGGAGCTGTTTTTT. The encoded protein is CASNRNTGELFF. The chain recombines TRBV9 with TRBJ2-2; D not resolved. The CDR3 totals 12 residues. The V and J ends lost 6 bases and 2 bases respectively, with 5 bases between them. Germline-derived CDR1 and CDR2 are SGDLS and YYNGEE.